Here is one TCR beta chain with its context. What it binds is not known. This specimen belongs to a study of vaccination effects on CD4 cells after COVID-19. CDR3 length equals 14 residues. Trimming left V 0 bases short and J 7 bases short, with 11 bases between. Germline V gene data show CDR1 as MNHNS and CDR2 as SASEGT. CD4+ T cell isolation took place after less than 13 days of culture. Only in-frame clones appear in the TCRdb table, and some are missing; sequencing was by immunoSEQ multiplex PCR. Of some 63,000 clones listed, about 72% were seen once; the top ten hold roughly 25%. This chain uses TRBV6-1 with TRBJ2-3; D is unresolved. The source is a human donor who had a prior SARS-CoV-2 infection. The sample consisted of CD4+ T cells from PBMCs cultured without peptide, taken before COVID-19 vaccination. CDR3: CASSEAREGNTQYF. In nucleotides, the CDR3 is TGTGCCAGCAGTGAAGCGCGAGAAGGTAATACGCAGTATTTT.